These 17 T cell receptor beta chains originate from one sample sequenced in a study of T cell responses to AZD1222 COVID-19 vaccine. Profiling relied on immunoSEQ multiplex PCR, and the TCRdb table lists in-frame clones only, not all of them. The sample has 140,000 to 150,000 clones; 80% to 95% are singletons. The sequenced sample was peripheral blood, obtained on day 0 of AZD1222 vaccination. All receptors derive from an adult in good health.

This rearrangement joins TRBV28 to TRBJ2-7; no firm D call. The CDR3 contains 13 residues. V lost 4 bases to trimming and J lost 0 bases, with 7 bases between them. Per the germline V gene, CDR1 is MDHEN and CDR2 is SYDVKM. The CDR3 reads CASSSEVSYEQYF. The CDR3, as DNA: TGTGCCAGCAGTTCCGAGGTCTCCTACGAGCAGTACTTC.

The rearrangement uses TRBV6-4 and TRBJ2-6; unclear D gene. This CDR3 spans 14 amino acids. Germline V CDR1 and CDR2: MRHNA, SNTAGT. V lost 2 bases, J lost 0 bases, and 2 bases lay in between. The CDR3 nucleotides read TGTGCCAGCAGTGACATCTCTGGGGCCAACGTCCTGACTTTC. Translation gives CASSDISGANVLTF.

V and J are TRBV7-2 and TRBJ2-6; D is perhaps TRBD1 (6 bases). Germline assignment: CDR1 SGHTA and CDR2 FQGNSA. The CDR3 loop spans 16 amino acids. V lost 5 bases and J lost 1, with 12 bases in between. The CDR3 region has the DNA TGTGCCAGCAGCCGCACAGGGAAATCTGGGGCCAACGTCCTGACTTTC. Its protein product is CASSRTGKSGANVLTF. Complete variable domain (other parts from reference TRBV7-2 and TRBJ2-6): GAGVSQSPSNKVTEKGKDVELRCDPISGHTALYWYRQSLGQGLEFLIYFQGNSAPDKSGLPSDRFSAERTGGSVSTLTIQRTQQEDSAVYLCASSRTGKSGANVLTFGAGSRLTVL.

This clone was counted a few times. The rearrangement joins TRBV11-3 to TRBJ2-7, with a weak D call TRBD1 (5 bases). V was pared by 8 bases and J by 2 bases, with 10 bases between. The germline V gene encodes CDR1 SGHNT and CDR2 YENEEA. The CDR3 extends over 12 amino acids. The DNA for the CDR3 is TGTGCCAGCTCGCAGGGAACCTACGAGCAGTACTTC. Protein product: CASSQGTYEQYF.

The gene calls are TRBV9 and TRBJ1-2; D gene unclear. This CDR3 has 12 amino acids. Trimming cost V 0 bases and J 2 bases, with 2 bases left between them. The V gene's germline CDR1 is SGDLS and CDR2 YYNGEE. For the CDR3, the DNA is TGTGCCAGCAGCGTAGGCAACTATGGCTACACCTTC. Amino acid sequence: CASSVGNYGYTF.

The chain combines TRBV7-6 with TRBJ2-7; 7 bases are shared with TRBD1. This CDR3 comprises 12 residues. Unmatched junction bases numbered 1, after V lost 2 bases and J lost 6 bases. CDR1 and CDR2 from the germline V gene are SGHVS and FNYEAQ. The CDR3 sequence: CASSLTGAEQYF. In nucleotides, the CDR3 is TGTGCCAGCAGCTTAACAGGGGCCGAGCAGTACTTC.

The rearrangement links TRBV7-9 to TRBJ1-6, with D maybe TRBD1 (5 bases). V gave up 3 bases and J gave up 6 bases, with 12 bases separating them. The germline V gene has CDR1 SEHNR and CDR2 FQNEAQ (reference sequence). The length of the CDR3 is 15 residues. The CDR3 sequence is CASSFPGRSNSPLHF. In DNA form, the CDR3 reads TGTGCCAGCAGCTTCCCGGGACGGAGTAATTCACCCCTCCACTTT.

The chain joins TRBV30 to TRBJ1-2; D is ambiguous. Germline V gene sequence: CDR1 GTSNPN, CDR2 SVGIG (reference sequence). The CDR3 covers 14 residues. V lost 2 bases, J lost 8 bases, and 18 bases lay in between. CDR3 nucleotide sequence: TGTGCCTGGAGTCCTCGGGTTGGGCCGGAGGGCTACACCTTC. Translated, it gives CAWSPRVGPEGYTF.

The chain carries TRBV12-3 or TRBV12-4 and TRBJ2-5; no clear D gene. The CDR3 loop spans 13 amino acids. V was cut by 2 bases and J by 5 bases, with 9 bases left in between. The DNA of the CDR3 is TGTGCCAGCAGTTTAACTAATCTGGAGACCCAGTACTTC. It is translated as CASSLTNLETQYF.

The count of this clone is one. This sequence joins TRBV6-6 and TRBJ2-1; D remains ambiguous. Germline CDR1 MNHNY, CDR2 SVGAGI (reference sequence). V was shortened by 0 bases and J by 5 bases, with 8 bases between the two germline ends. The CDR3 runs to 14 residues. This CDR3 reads CASSYSSPHNEQFF. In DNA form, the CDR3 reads TGTGCCAGCAGTTACTCGAGTCCACACAATGAGCAGTTCTTC.

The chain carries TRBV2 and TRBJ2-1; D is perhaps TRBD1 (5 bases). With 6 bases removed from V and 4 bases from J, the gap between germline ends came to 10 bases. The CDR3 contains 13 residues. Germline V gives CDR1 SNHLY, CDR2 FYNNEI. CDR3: CASSVDRYNEQFF. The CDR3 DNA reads TGTGCCAGCAGCGTTGACAGATACAATGAGCAGTTCTTC.

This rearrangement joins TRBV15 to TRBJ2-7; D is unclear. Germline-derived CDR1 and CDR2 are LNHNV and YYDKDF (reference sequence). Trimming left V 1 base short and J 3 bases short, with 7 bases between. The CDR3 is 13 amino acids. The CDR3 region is CATSRVDGYEQYF. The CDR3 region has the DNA TGTGCCACCAGCAGAGTCGACGGCTACGAGCAGTACTTC.

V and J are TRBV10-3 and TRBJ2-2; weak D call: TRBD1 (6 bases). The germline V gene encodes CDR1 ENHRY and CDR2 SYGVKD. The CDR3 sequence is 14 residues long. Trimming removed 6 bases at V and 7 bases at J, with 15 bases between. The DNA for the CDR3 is TGTGCCATCAGGGACAGTTATTCTGGCGGGGAGCTGTTTTTT. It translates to CAIRDSYSGGELFF.

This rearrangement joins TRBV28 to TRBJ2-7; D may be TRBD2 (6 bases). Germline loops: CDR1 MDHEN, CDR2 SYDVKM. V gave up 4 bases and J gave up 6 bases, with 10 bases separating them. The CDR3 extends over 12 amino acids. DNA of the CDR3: TGTGCCAGCAGTTGGGGGGTGAGCGAGCAGTACTTC. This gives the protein CASSWGVSEQYF.

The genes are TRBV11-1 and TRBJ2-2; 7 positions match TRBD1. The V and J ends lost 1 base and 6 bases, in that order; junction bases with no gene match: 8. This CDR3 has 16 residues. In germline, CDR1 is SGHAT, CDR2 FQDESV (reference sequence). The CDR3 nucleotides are TGTGCCAGCAGCTTAGAGAAGGGGGCGAGGGCCGGGGAGCTGTTTTTT. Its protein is CASSLEKGARAGELFF.

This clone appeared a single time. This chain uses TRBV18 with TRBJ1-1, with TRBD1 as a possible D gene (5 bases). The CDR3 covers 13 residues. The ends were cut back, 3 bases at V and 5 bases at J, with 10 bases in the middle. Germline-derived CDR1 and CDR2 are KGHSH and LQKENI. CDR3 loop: CASSPQGYTEAFF. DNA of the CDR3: TGTGCCAGCTCACCGCAGGGATATACTGAAGCTTTCTTT. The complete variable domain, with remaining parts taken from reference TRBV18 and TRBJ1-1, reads NAGVMQNPRHLVRRRGQEARLRCSPMKGHSHVYWYRQLPEEGLKFMVYLQKENIIDESGMPKERFSAEFPKEGPSILRIQQVVRGDSAAYFCASSPQGYTEAFFGQGTRLTVV.

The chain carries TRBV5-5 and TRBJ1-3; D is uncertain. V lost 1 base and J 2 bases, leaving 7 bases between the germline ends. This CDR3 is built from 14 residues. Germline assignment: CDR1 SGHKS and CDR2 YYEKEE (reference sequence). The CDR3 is CASSLIQAGNTIYF. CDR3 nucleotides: TGTGCCAGCAGCTTGATCCAGGCTGGAAACACCATATATTTT. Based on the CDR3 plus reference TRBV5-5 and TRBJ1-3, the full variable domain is DAGVTQSPTHLIKTRGQQVTLRCSPISGHKSVSWYQQVLGQGPQFIFQYYEKEERGRGNFPDRFSARQFPNYSSELNVNALLLGDSALYLCASSLIQAGNTIYFGEGSWLTVV.